This T cell receptor (beta chain) was captured by sequencing in a study of T cell repertoires in cytomegalovirus infection. This clonotype has only a few counts. Its antigen is currently unknown. V dropped 4 bases and J dropped 0; count of bases not matched to a gene: 8. CDR1 is LGHNA, CDR2 YNFKEQ, per germline. The CDR3 covers 18 residues. TCRdb re-derived calls from the reads in MiXCR, one entry per CDR3 protein. The sample comprises more than 300,000 distinct CDR3 sequences, roughly 34% of which are singletons, and about 13% rests with the top ten. This specimen was cultured PBMCs, taken from culture after CMV antigen stimulation. The chain carries TRBV4-2 and TRBJ2-1; 11 bases are a match to TRBD2. The origin of this receptor is a human donor in good health (CMV status not recorded). Some clones in this sample may be carry-over from other donors' samples. For the CDR3, the DNA is TGTGCCAGCAGCCCGAGAGTAGCGGGAGGGGGCTCCTACAATGAGCAGTTCTTC. Translating it yields CASSPRVAGGGSYNEQFF.